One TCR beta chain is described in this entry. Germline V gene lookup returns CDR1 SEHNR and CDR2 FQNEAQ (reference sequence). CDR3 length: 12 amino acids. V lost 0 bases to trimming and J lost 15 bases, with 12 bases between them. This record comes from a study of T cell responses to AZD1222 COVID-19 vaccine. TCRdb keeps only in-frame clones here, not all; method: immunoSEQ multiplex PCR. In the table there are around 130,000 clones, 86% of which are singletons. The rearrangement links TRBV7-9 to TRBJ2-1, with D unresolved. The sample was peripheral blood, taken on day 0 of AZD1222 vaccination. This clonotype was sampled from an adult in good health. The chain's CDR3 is CASSLAYVLLFF. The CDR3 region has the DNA TGTGCCAGCAGCTTAGCGTATGTATTACTGTTCTTC.